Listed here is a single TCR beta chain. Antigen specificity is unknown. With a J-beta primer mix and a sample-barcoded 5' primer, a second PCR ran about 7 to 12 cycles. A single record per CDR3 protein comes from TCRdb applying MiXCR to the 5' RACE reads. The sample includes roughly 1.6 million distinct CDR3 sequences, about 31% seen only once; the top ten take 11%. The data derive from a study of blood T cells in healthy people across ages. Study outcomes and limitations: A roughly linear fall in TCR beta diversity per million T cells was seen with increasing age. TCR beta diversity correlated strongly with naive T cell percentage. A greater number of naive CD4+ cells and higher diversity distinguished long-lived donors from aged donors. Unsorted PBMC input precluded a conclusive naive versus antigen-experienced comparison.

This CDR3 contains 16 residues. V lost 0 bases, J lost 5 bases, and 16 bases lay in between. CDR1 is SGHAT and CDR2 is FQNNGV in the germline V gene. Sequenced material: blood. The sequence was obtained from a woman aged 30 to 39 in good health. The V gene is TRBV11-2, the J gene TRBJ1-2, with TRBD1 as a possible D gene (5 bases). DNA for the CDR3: TGTGCCAGCAGCTTAGATGTAGGGGCACTTTCATATGGCTACACCTTC. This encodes CASSLDVGALSYGYTF.